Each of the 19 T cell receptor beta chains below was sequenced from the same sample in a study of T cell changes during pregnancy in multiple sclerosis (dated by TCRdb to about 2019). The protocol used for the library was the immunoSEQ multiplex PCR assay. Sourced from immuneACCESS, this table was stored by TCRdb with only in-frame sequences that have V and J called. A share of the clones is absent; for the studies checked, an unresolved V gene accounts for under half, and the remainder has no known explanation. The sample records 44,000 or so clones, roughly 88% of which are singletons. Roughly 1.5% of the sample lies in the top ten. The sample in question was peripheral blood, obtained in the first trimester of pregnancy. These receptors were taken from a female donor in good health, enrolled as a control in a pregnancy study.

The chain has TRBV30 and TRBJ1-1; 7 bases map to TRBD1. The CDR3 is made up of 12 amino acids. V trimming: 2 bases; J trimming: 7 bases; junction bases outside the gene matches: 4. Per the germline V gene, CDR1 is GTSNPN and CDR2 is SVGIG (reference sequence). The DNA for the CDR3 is TGTGCCTGGAGTAGACAGGGCTATGAAGCTTTCTTT. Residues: CAWSRQGYEAFF.

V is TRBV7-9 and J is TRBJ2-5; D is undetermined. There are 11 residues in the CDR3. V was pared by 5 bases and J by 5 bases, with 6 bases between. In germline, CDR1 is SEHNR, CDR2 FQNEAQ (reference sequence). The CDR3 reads CASSAWETQYF. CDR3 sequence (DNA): TGTGCCAGCAGCGCGTGGGAGACCCAGTACTTC.

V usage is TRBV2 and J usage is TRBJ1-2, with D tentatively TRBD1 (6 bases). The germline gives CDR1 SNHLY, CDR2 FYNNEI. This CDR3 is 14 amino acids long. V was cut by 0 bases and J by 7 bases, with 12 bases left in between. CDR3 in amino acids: CASSEASGGSGYTF. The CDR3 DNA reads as TGTGCCAGCAGTGAAGCGAGCGGGGGCAGTGGCTACACCTTC.

The CDR3 sequence is CASRVAGHTGELFF. In nucleotides, the CDR3 is TGTGCCAGCAGGGTAGCGGGGCACACCGGGGAGCTGTTTTTT. The rearrangement links TRBV2 to TRBJ2-2, with TRBD2 matching 8 bases. The CDR3 extends over 14 amino acids. Trimming at V came to 6 bases and at J to 3 bases, leaving 3 bases not matched to a gene. Per germline, CDR1 SNHLY and CDR2 FYNNEI.

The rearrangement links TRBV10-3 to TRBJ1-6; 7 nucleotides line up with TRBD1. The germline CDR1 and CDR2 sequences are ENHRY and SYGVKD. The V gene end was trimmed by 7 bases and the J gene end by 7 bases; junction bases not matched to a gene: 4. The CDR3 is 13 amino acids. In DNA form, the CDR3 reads TGTGCCATCAATCCGGGACAGAATTCACCCCTCCACTTT. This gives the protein CAINPGQNSPLHF.

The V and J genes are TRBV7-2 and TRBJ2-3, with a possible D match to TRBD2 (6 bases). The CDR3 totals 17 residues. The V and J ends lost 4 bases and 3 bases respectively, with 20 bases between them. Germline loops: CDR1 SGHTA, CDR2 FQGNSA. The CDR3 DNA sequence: TGTGCCAGCAGCTCAAGCCCGCAGGGAGGCGGAACAGATACGCAGTATTTT. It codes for CASSSSPQGGGTDTQYF.

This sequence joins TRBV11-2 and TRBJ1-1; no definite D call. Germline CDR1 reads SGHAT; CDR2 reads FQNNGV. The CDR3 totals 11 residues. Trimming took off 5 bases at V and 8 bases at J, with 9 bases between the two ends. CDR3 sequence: CASSPQREAFF. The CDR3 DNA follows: TGTGCCAGCAGCCCCCAGCGGGAAGCTTTCTTT.

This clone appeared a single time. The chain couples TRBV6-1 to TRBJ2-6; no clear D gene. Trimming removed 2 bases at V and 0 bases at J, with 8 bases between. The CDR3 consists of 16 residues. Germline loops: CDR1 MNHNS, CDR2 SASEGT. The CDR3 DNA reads TGTGCCAGCAGTGAACCTACGAACTCTGGGGCCAACGTCCTGACTTTC. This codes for CASSEPTNSGANVLTF.

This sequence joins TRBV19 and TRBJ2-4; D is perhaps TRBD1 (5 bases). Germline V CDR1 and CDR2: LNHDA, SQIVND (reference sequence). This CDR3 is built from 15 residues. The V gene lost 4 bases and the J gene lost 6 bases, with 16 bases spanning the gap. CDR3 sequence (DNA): TGTGCCAGTAGTAAAGGGGCAGGTAGAGGAAACATTCAGTACTTC. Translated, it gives CASSKGAGRGNIQYF.

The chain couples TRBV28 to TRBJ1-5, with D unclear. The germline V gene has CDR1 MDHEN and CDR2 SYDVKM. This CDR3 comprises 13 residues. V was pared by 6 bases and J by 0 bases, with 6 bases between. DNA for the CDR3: TGTGCCAGCAGCCTATATAGCAATCAGCCCCAGCATTTT. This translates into CASSLYSNQPQHF.

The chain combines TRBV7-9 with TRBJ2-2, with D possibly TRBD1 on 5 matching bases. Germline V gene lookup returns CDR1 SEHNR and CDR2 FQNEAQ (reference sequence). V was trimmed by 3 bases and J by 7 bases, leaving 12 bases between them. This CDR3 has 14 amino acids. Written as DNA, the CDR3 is TGTGCCAGCAGCTTTAACAGGATTGGCGGGGAGCTGTTTTTT. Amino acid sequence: CASSFNRIGGELFF. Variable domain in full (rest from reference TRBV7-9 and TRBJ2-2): DTGVSQNPRHKITKRGQNVTFRCDPISEHNRLYWYRQTLGQGPEFLTYFQNEAQLEKSRLLSDRFSAERPKGSFSTLEIQRTEQGDSAMYLCASSFNRIGGELFFGEGSRLTVL.

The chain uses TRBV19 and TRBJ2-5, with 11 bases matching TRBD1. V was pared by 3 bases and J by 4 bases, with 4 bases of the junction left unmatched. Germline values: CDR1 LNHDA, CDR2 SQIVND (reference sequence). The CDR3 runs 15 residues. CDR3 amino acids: CASSMGGTGGETQYF. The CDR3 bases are TGTGCCAGTAGTATGGGGGGGACAGGGGGAGAGACCCAGTACTTC.

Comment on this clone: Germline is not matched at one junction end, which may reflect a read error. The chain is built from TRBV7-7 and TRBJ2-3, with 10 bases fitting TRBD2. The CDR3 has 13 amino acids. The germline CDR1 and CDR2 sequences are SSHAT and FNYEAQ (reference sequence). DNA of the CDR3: TGTGCTAGCAGCGGGGGGGTCGGGGATACGCAGTATTTT. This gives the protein CASSGGVGDTQYF.

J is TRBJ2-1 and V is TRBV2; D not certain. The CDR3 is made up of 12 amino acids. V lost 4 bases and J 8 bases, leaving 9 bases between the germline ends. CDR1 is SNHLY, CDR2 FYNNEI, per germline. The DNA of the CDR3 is TGTGCCAGCAGTGGGGCAGGCGATGAGCAGTTCTTC. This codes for CASSGAGDEQFF. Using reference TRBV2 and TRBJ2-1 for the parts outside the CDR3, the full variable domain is EPEVTQTPSHQVTQMGQEVILRCVPISNHLYFYWYRQILGQKVEFLVSFYNNEISEKSEIFDDQFSVERPDGSNFTLKIRSTKLEDSAMYFCASSGAGDEQFFGPGTRLTVL.

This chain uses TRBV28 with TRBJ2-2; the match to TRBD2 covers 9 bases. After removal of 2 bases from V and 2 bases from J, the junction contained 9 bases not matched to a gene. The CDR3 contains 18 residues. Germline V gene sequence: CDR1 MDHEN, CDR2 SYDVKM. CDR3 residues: CASSLVPGLAPNTGELFF. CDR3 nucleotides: TGTGCCAGCAGTTTAGTACCGGGACTAGCACCAAACACCGGGGAGCTGTTTTTT.

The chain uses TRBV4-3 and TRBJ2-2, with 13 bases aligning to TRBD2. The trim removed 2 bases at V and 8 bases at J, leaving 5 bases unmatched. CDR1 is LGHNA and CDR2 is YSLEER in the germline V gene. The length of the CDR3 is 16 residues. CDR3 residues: CASSQLLAGGGGELFF. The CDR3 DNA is TGCGCCAGCAGCCAATTACTAGCGGGAGGGGGAGGGGAGCTGTTTTTT.

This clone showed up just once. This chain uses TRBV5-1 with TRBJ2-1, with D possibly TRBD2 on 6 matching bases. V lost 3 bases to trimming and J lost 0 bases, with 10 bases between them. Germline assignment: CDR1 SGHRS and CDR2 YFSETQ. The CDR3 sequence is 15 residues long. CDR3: CASSSDGSSYNEQFF. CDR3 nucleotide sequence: TGCGCCAGCAGCTCCGACGGGAGCTCCTACAATGAGCAGTTCTTC.

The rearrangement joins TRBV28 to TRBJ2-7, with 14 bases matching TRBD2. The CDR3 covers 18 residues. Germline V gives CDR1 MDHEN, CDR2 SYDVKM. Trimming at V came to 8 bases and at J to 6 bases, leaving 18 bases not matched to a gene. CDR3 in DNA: TGTGCCAGCCTTAGCCCCGGGACTAGCGGGGGCCCCATCAGCGAGCAGTACTTC. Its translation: CASLSPGTSGGPISEQYF.

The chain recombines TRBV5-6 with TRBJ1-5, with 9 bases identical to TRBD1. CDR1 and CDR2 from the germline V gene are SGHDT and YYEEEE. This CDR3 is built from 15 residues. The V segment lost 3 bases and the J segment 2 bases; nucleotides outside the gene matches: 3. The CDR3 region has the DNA TGTGCCAGCAGCTCCCGGGACAGGGGCAATCAGCCCCAGCATTTT. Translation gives CASSSRDRGNQPQHF.